Detailed here is one T cell receptor beta chain. Its antigen is not known. These data originate in a study of T cells after yellow fever vaccination. The study's findings and limits: Abundant bulk-derived clonotypes could contaminate FACS-sorted repertoires.

In TCRdb, the 5' RACE reads were re-called with MiXCR into one record per CDR3 protein. The sample carries roughly 190,000 distinct CDR3 sequences, about 11% recorded once. Per germline, CDR1 MGHRA and CDR2 YSYEKL. V lost 4 bases to trimming and J lost 5 bases; unmatched junction nucleotides: 8. The CDR3 has 18 amino acids. The receptor was isolated from a man in his late teens or twenties who received the YFV17D yellow fever vaccine. The J gene is TRBJ2-2, the V gene TRBV4-1; TRBD2 matches 15 bases. Source: CD8+ T cells sorted from PBMCs, taken 15 days after the yellow fever booster vaccination. The CDR3 region is CASSPRTSGGARTGELFF. The CDR3 DNA sequence: TGCGCCAGCAGCCCCCGGACTAGCGGGGGGGCCCGAACCGGGGAGCTGTTTTTT.